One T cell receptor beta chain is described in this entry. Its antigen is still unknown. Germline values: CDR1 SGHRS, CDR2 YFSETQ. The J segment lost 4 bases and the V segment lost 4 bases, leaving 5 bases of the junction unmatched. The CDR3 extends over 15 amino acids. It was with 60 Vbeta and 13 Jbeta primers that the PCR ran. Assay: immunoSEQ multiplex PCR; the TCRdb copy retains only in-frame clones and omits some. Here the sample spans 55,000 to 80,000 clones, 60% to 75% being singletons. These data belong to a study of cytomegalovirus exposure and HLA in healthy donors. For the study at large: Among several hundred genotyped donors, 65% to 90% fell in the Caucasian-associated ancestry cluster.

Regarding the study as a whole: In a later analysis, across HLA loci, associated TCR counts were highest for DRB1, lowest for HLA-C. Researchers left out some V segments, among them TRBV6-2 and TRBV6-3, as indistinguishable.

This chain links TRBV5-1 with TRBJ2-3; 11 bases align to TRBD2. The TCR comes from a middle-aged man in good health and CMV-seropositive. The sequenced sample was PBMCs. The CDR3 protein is CASSGTSGPPDTQYF. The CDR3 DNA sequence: TGCGCCAGCAGCGGGACTAGCGGCCCCCCAGATACGCAGTATTTT.